Presented here are 18 T cell receptor beta chains from one specimen sequenced in a study of blood T cell repertoires in COVID-19. The method was immunoSEQ multiplex PCR; TCRdb's version includes in-frame clones alone and lacks a portion of them. The profile shows some 250,000 clones, 65% to 85% of them singletons. The sequencing input was peripheral blood. The receptor source for this set is a man between 45 and 60 years old with active or convalescent COVID-19.

The gene calls are TRBV28 and TRBJ2-1; D is perhaps TRBD1 (7 bases). Trimming took off 3 bases at V and 3 bases at J, with 21 bases between the two ends. The germline V gene has CDR1 MDHEN and CDR2 SYDVKM. The CDR3 covers 18 residues. CDR3 sequence: CASSLGGRGTVIYNEQFF. In DNA form, the CDR3 reads TGTGCCAGCAGTTTGGGGGGTAGGGGGACAGTGATCTACAATGAGCAGTTCTTC.

The genes are TRBV6-6 and TRBJ1-2; TRBD1 agrees at 8 bases. CDR1 and CDR2 (germline): MNHNY, SVGAGI (reference sequence). V shed 2 bases, J shed 5 bases, and the junction held 1 base outside the gene matches. This CDR3 has 13 amino acids. The CDR3 bases are TGTGCCAGCAGTTACAGACAGGGGTATGGCTACACCTTC. Residues: CASSYRQGYGYTF.

This chain's CDR3 is CASSADTGLLETQYF. The CDR3 nucleotides are TGTGCCAGCAGCGCGGATACAGGGTTGTTGGAGACCCAGTACTTC. This sequence joins TRBV9 and TRBJ2-5, with D tentatively TRBD1 (6 bases). The CDR3 loop spans 15 amino acids. Trimming cost V 3 bases and J 5 bases, with 17 bases left between them. Germline V gene sequence: CDR1 SGDLS, CDR2 YYNGEE. Full variable domain (rest looked up from reference TRBV9 and TRBJ2-5): DSGVTQTPKHLITATGQRVTLRCSPRSGDLSVYWYQQSLDQGLQFLIQYYNGEERAKGNILERFSAQQFPDLHSELNLSSLELGDSALYFCASSADTGLLETQYFGPGTRLLVL.

This clone appeared a few times. The rearrangement links TRBV11-2 to TRBJ2-2; no clear D gene. V dropped 1 base and J dropped 6 bases, with 3 bases sitting between them. The CDR3 spans 12 residues. The germline V gene encodes CDR1 SGHAT and CDR2 FQNNGV. CDR3 amino acids: CASSLAAGELFF. CDR3 nucleotides: TGTGCCAGCAGCTTAGCCGCCGGGGAGCTGTTTTTT.

This chain connects TRBV5-8 to TRBJ1-5; D unresolved. V was shortened by 2 bases and J by 7 bases, with 16 bases between the two germline ends. CDR1 and CDR2 (germline): SGHTS, YDEGEE. The CDR3 is 15 residues long. The CDR3 DNA reads TGTGCCAGCAGCTTAGATCCAGGCCGGCAACAGCCCCAGCATTTT. Translating gives CASSLDPGRQQPQHF.

The rearrangement links TRBV4-1 to TRBJ1-1, with TRBD1 identical over 9 bases. Germline CDR1 and CDR2: MGHRA and YSYEKL. The J segment lost 4 bases and the V segment lost 3 bases, leaving 6 bases of the junction unmatched. The CDR3 sequence is 15 residues long. CDR3 protein: CASSQTQGAVTEAFF. CDR3 nucleotides: TGCGCCAGCAGCCAGACACAGGGGGCGGTCACTGAAGCTTTCTTT.

The chain employs TRBV11-3 and TRBJ2-7, with 8 bases identical to TRBD1. V dropped 4 bases and J dropped 5; count of bases not matched to a gene: 4. The CDR3 runs 13 residues. CDR1 is SGHNT and CDR2 is YENEEA in the germline V gene. Written as DNA, the CDR3 is TGTGCCAGCAGCTCCACAGGGGGACACGAGCAGTACTTC. Its protein is CASSSTGGHEQYF.

The chain uses TRBV30 and TRBJ1-4; tentative D call: TRBD1 (6 bases). CDR3 size: 13 residues. Germline CDR1 reads GTSNPN; CDR2 reads SVGIG (reference sequence). V shed 7 bases and J shed 8 bases, with 17 bases lying between them. The CDR3 spells CAYCRGQGEKLFF. As DNA, the CDR3 is TGTGCCTACTGCAGGGGCCAAGGAGAAAAACTGTTTTTT.

The V gene is TRBV5-1, the J gene TRBJ1-6; possible D gene TRBD1, 5 bases. Trimming removed 0 bases at V and 4 bases at J, with 8 bases between. This CDR3 region has 15 residues. CDR1 is SGHRS, CDR2 YFSETQ, per germline. The CDR3 region is CASSLAGPYNSPLHF. For the CDR3, the DNA is TGCGCCAGCAGCTTGGCAGGGCCGTATAATTCACCCCTCCACTTT.

The V and J genes are TRBV27 and TRBJ2-7; 12 positions agree with TRBD2. This CDR3 comprises 18 residues. CDR1 MNHEY and CDR2 SMNVEV come from the germline V gene (reference sequence). Losses at the gene ends were 5 bases for V and 0 bases for J; bases not matched to a gene: 11. The CDR3 loop reads CASSPRRTSGTSSYEQYF. The CDR3 DNA sequence: TGTGCCAGCAGTCCGAGGAGGACTAGCGGGACGAGCTCCTACGAGCAGTACTTC.

J is TRBJ2-7 and V is TRBV7-2, with 7 bases fitting TRBD1. The germline CDR1 and CDR2 sequences are SGHTA and FQGNSA. The V gene end was trimmed by 1 base and the J gene end by 4 bases; junction bases not matched to a gene: 1. The CDR3 loop spans 13 amino acids. CDR3 in DNA: TGTGCCAGCAGCTTAGACAGGGGATACGAGCAGTACTTC. It translates to CASSLDRGYEQYF.

The chain carries TRBV29-1 and TRBJ1-2, with 11 bases that match TRBD1. The CDR3 covers 14 residues. CDR1 and CDR2 from the germline V gene are SQVTM and ANQGSEA. V lost 5 bases to trimming and J lost 7 bases; unmatched junction nucleotides: 9. The CDR3: CSVSRDRGYAGYTF. The CDR3, as DNA: TGCAGCGTTAGCCGGGACAGGGGGTACGCTGGCTACACCTTC.

The V and J genes are TRBV19 and TRBJ2-5, with D unresolved. V gave up 4 bases and J gave up 0 bases, with 3 bases separating them. Germline CDR1 reads LNHDA; CDR2 reads SQIVND (reference sequence). This CDR3 contains 12 residues. The CDR3, as DNA: TGTGCCAGTAGTAGGCACCAAGAGACCCAGTACTTC. As protein: CASSRHQETQYF.

The chain recombines TRBV5-1 with TRBJ1-1, with 11 positions matching TRBD1. With V trimmed by 4 bases and J by 8 bases, 10 bases remained unmatched. This CDR3 region has 15 residues. Germline V gene data show CDR1 as SGHRS and CDR2 as YFSETQ. The CDR3 sequence is CASSPGQGVVPEAFF. As DNA, the CDR3 is TGCGCCAGCAGCCCGGGACAGGGGGTAGTCCCCGAAGCTTTCTTT.

The table lists this clone with a count of one. This chain uses TRBV10-3 with TRBJ2-1; the match to TRBD2 covers 9 bases. Germline CDR1 is ENHRY and CDR2 is SYGVKD. J was trimmed by 5 bases and V by 7 bases; bases with no gene match: 6. CDR3 length: 14 residues. CDR3 DNA sequence: TGTGCCATCACCCCAGCGGGGGGCCACAATGAGCAGTTCTTC. Residues: CAITPAGGHNEQFF.

This clone was observed a handful of times. The chain joins TRBV28 to TRBJ1-2, with TRBD1 matching over 8 bases. Germline V CDR1 and CDR2: MDHEN, SYDVKM. With V trimmed by 7 bases and J by 8 bases, 21 bases remained unmatched. CDR3 length: 17 residues. CDR3 nucleotide sequence: TGTGCCAGCATTGGCCGGGACAGGTACTTTCTTGGCTTAGGCTACACCTTC. Translated: CASIGRDRYFLGLGYTF.

This chain's CDR3 is CASSVAGGVAGELFF. In nucleotides, the CDR3 is TGTGCCAGCAGCGTAGCTGGGGGGGTCGCCGGGGAGCTGTTTTTT. The chain recombines TRBV9 with TRBJ2-2, with 7 bases that match TRBD2. V shed 0 bases and J 6 bases; nucleotides not matched to a gene: 5. The CDR3 sequence is 15 residues long. Germline V gene data show CDR1 as SGDLS and CDR2 as YYNGEE. The entire variable domain, with the rest obtained from reference TRBV9 and TRBJ2-2, is as follows: DSGVTQTPKHLITATGQRVTLRCSPRSGDLSVYWYQQSLDQGLQFLIQYYNGEERAKGNILERFSAQQFPDLHSELNLSSLELGDSALYFCASSVAGGVAGELFFGEGSRLTVL.

This chain uses TRBV3-1 (or the pseudogene TRBV3-2) with TRBJ2-1, with D perhaps TRBD2 (5 bases). Trimming removed 0 bases at V and 4 bases at J, with 10 bases between. Germline CDR1 reads LGHDT; CDR2 reads YNNKEL (reference sequence). This CDR3 region has 15 residues. The DNA of the CDR3 is TGTGCCAGCAGCCAAGACCCCGGGAAGTACAATGAGCAGTTCTTC. As protein: CASSQDPGKYNEQFF.